The clone carrying this T cell receptor beta chain has a handful of counts. The sample comes from a study of blood T cell repertoires in COVID-19. For the study at large: Whether acute or convalescent, the COVID-19 samples came from the United States, Italy and Spain. PBMCs, B-cell-depleted T cells, or T cells were the source of the cDNA or gDNA that made up the material.

This CDR3 comprises 14 residues. CDR1 SGHAT and CDR2 FQNNGV come from the germline V gene. Between the trimmed V and J ends, which lost 0 bases and 7 bases, there was a span of 10 bases. In the original workflow: Estimation of nucleated cell counts relied on the amplification of reference gene primers. Profiled with immunoSEQ multiplex PCR; TCRdb holds only in-frame clones, not every one. V, J and clone size are those of that table, while D and trimming were read from the DNA. Of under 250,000 clones in the sample, less than 85% were seen once. The origin of this receptor is a woman aged 70 to 79 with acute or convalescent COVID-19. The genes are TRBV11-2 and TRBJ1-5, with D possibly matching TRBD1 (5 bases). Sequencing used peripheral blood. Here the CDR3 reads CASSLDRDSQPQHF. Here the CDR3 DNA reads TGTGCCAGCAGCTTAGACAGGGACTCCCAGCCCCAGCATTTT.